This T cell receptor (beta chain) was obtained from a study of Graves' ophthalmopathy and Graves' hyperthyroidism. From RNA, the CDR3 regions of TCR beta chains were amplified and sequenced. HTBI primers primed a first-round RT-PCR, and a second-round multiplex PCR followed. TCRdb redid the calling of the multiplex PCR reads with MiXCR, one entry per CDR3 protein. The data contain more than 550,000 distinct CDR3 sequences, over 40% of them singletons. Ten or more counts support this clonotype. Germline V gives CDR1 SGHVS, CDR2 FQNEAQ. The CDR3 is 15 amino acids. The J segment lost 7 bases and the V segment lost 5 bases, leaving 12 bases of the junction unmatched.

Sequences were obtained from peripheral blood. The chain employs TRBV7-8 and TRBJ2-7; 9 bases fit TRBD1. The TCR was taken from an adult man with Graves' ophthalmopathy. The CDR3 loop is CASSEPGQGLGEQYF. In DNA form, the CDR3 reads TGTGCCAGCAGCGAGCCGGGACAGGGATTAGGGGAGCAGTACTTC.